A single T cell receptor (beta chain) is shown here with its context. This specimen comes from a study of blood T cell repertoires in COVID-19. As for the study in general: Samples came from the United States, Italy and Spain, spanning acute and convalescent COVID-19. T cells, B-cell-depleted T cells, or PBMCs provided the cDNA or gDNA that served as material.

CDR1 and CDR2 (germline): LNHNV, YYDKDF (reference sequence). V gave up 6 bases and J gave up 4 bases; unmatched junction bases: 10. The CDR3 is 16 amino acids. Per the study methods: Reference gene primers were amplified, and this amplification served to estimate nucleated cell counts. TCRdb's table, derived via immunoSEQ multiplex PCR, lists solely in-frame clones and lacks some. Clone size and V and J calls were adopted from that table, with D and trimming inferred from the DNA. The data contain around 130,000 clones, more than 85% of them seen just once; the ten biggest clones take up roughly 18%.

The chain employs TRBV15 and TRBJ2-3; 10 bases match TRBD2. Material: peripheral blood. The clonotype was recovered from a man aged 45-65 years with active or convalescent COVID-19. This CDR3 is CATRGSLAGVADTQYF. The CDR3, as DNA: TGTGCCACCAGAGGGAGCCTAGCGGGAGTTGCAGATACGCAGTATTTT.